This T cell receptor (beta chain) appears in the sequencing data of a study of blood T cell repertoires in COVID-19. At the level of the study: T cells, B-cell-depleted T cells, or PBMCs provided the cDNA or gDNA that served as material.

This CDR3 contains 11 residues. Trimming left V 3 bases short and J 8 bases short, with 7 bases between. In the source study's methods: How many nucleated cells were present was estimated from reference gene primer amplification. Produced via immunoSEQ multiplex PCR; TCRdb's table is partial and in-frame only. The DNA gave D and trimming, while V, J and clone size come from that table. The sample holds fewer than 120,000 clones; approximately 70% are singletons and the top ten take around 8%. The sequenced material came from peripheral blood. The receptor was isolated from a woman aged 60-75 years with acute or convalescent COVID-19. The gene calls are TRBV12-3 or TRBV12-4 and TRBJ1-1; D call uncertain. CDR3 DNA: TGTGCCAGCAGTTTTGTAGCGGAAGCTTTCTTT. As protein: CASSFVAEAFF.